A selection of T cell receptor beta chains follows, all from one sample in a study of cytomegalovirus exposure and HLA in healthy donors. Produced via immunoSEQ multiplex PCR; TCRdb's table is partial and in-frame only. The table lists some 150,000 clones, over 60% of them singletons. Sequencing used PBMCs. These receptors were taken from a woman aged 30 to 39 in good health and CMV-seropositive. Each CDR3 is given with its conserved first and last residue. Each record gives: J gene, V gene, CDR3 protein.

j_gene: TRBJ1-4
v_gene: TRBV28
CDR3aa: CASFARTARQLNEKLFF

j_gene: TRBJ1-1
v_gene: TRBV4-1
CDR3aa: CASSQGIGELEGNTEAFF

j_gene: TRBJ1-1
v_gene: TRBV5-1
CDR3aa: CASSLALERTEAFF

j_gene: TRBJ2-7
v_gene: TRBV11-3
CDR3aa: CASSHFGAHAGGPRYEQYF

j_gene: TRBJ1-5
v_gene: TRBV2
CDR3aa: CASSGQGASNQPQHF

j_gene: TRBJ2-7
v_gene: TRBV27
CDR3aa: CASHPEKTGRQYF

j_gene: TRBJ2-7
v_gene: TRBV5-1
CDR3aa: CASSLAGGGRTYEQYF

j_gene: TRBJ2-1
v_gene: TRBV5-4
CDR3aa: CASSRGAARSSYNEQFF

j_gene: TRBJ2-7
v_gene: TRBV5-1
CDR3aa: CASSRSGSTDEQYF

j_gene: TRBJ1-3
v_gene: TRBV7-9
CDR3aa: CASSLVQGAIGNTIYF

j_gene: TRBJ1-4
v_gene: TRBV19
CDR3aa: CASSIQATNEKLFF

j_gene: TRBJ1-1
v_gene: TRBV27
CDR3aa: CASSLLSRGRSSTEAFF

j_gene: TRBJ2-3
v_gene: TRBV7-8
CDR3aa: CASSLAGGSSTDTQYF

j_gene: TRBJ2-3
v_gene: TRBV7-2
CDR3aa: CASSSARGAKQYF

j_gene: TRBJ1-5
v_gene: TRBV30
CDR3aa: CAWSVQVSQPQHF

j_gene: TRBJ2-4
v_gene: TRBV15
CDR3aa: CATSRGGFTGQGKSNIQYF

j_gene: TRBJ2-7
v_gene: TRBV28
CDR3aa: CASSPGQSYEQYF

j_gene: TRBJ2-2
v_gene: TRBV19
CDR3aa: CASRRDREVGELFF

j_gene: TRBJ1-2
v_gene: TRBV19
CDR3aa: CASSRSAATEGYTF

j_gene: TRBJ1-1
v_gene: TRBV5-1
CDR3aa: CASSSGVGTEAFF

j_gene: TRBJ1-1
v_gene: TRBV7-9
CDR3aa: CASSSSTEAFF

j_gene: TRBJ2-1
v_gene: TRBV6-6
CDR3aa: CASSYRAGGPPNEQFF

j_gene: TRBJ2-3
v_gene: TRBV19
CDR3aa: CASSSGTSGGAGKQYF

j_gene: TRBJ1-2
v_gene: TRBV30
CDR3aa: CAWSVLSTAANYGYTF

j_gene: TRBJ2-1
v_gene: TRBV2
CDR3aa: CAILAGFDEQFF

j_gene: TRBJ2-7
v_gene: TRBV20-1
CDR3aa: CSAIQGNEQYF

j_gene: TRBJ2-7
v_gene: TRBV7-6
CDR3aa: CASSRLAAGTGSEQYF

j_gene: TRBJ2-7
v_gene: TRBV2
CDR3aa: CASSGQVGTYEQYF

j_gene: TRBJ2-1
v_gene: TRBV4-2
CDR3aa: CASSRAIAGFDEQFF

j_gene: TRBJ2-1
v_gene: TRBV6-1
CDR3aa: CASSVSLAGTNEQFF

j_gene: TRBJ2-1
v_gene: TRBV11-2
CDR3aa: CASSLELGYNEQFF

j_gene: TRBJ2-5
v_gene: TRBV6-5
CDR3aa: CASSYEQGGREQYF

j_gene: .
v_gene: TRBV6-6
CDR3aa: CASSYSTGSTYEQYF

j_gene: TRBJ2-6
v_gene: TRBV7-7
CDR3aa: CASTSSPGANVLTF

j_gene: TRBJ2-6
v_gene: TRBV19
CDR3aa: CASSIPPGGANVLTF

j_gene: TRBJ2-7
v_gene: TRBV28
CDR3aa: CASSRTGPGYEQYF

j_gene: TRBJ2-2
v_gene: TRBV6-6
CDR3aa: CASSYAGESGELFF

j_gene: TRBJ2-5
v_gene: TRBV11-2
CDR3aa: CASSLGSGGETQYF

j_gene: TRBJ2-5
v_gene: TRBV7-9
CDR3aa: CASSVFRRFEETQYF

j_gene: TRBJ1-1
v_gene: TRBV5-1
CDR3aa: CASRSSRVLHTEAFF

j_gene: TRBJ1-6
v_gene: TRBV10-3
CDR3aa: CAISPQGITYNSPLHF

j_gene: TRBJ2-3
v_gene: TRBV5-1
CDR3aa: CASSLADRLTDTQYF

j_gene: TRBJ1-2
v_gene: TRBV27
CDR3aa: CASSLDRANYGYTF

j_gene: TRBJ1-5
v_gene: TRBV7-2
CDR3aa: CASSLVPGDSQPQHF

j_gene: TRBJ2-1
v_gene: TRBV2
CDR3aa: CASQAGGSSYNEQFF

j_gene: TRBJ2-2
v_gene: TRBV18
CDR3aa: CASPRTGSSTGELFF

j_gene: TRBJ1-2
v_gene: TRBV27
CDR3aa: CATFDSPFGYTF

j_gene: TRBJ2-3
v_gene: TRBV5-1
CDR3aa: CASSPDVYGSTDTQYF

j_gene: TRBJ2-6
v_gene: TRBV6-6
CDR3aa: CASNRGSGANVLTF